Listed below are T cell receptor beta chains from one sample, sequenced in a study of blood T cell repertoires in COVID-19. The protocol was immunoSEQ multiplex PCR, while the TCRdb copy is restricted to in-frame clones and leaves out a portion. The sample contains nearly 90,000 clones, 88% of which appear only once. The source material was peripheral blood. The receptors shown here come from a man between 60 and 70 years old with acute or convalescent COVID-19. Each CDR3 is given with its conserved first and last residue. The D gene is left open where the match is weak. Only part of the rows carry a size: once, few, many, or a class if the clone is expanded.

TGTGCCAGTAGGCGAAGCTCCGTAGTACGCAATCAGCCCCAGCATTTT CASRRSSVVRNQPQHF - - TRBJ1-5 TRBV19
TGTGCCAGCAGCTATGCAGGGGGACCCTACGAGCAGTACTTC CASSYAGGPYEQYF - TRBD1 TRBJ2-7 TRBV7-2
TGTGCCAGCAGATTACTAATGACAGGGGATAATTCACCCCTCCACTTT CASRLLMTGDNSPLHF - TRBD1 TRBJ1-6 TRBV27
TGCGCCAGCAAGGGGCAGGGGAGCACTGAAGCTTTCTTT CASKGQGSTEAFF - - TRBJ1-1 TRBV5-1
TGTGCCAGCTCACCGGACAATTATAATTCACCCCTCCACTTT CASSPDNYNSPLHF few - TRBJ1-6 TRBV18
TGTGCCAGCTCCTCCCCAGGTGATGGCTACACCTTC CASSSPGDGYTF - - TRBJ1-2 TRBV18
TGCGCCAGCAGTGCGGGGGGGCGAGGAAGCAATCAGCCCCAGCATTTT CASSAGGRGSNQPQHF - - TRBJ1-5 TRBV10-1
TGTGCCAGCAGCCCGCCTACTTTTGGGACAGGGAGGGGGTCCTACGAGCAGTACTTC CASSPPTFGTGRGSYEQYF few TRBD1 TRBJ2-7 TRBV5-4
TGTGCCAGCAGCTTCTCGACAGGGCGAGAGCAGTACTTC CASSFSTGREQYF - TRBD1 TRBJ2-7 TRBV7-3
TGTGCCAGCAGCCAAGGACAGGGGGTGTATGGCTACACCTTC CASSQGQGVYGYTF - TRBD1 TRBJ1-2 TRBV7-3
TGTGCCAGCAGCCCTCTACCGGGAGGGCCCCACGAGCAGTACTTC CASSPLPGGPHEQYF few TRBD2 TRBJ2-7 TRBV7-9
TGTGCCAGTAGTGCGGACAGGCCCCTTGGCTACACCTTC CASSADRPLGYTF - TRBD1 TRBJ1-2 TRBV19
TGTGCCAGGGGACTAGCGGGGGAGCAGTACTTC CARGLAGEQYF - TRBD2 TRBJ2-7 TRBV2
TGCGCCAGCAGTCCGGGGGTGCCCACCGGGGAGCTGTTTTTT CASSPGVPTGELFF - - TRBJ2-2 TRBV23-1
TGTGCCAGCCAGACCGGGACTTTGGAATCAGGGCAGTATTTT CASQTGTLESGQYF few - TRBJ2-3 TRBV28
TGTGCCAGCAGTTACTCAGGGGGCGGGGGGACTGAAGCTTTCTTT CASSYSGGGGTEAFF - TRBD1 TRBJ1-1 TRBV6-5
TGTGCCATCAGGGGCGACTACAATGAGCAGTTCTTC CAIRGDYNEQFF - - TRBJ2-1 TRBV10-3
TGTGCCAGCAGCCCCCCGGGACAGGGAAATTCACCCCTCCACTTT CASSPPGQGNSPLHF - TRBD1 TRBJ1-6 TRBV9
TGTGCCAGCAGCGTAGGGCCGCAGGAGACCCAGTACTTC CASSVGPQETQYF - - TRBJ2-5 TRBV9
TGTGCCAGTAGTATCTCGCGGGGGGCTCGACAAGAGACCCAGTACTTC CASSISRGARQETQYF - TRBD2 TRBJ2-5 TRBV19
TGTGCCAGCAGCTTGGACAGGGGGTTGGCAGATACGCAGTATTTT CASSLDRGLADTQYF - TRBD1 TRBJ2-3 TRBV5-4
TGTGCCAGCAGCCAAGATCAGGGGTATGGCTACACCTTC CASSQDQGYGYTF few - TRBJ1-2 TRBV14
TGTGCCAGCAGCTTAGGACTAGCGGGAGGTCTTCAAGAGACCCAGTACTTC CASSLGLAGGLQETQYF - TRBD2 TRBJ2-5 TRBV7-9
TGTGCCAGTAGTATAGTGGCGGGGAGCGAGCAGTACTTC CASSIVAGSEQYF - - TRBJ2-7 TRBV19
TGTGCCTGGGGACCGGGACTAGCGTCAGATACGCAGTATTTT CAWGPGLASDTQYF - TRBD2 TRBJ2-3 TRBV30
TGCGCCAGCAGCACGGGACGGGGGGGCGCGGAGTACAATGAGCAGTTCTTC CASSTGRGGAEYNEQFF - TRBD2 TRBJ2-1 TRBV5-1
TGCAGCGTTGATAGCAGGGGGGTCGAGACCCAGTACTTC CSVDSRGVETQYF - - TRBJ2-5 TRBV29-1
TGTGCCATCACCCCCGGGACTAGCGGTACAGATACGCAGTATTTT CAITPGTSGTDTQYF - TRBD2 TRBJ2-3 TRBV10-3
TGTGCCAGCAGCCCGGGACAGGTCAATCAGCCCCAGCATTTT CASSPGQVNQPQHF - TRBD1 TRBJ1-5 TRBV6-2/TRBV6-3